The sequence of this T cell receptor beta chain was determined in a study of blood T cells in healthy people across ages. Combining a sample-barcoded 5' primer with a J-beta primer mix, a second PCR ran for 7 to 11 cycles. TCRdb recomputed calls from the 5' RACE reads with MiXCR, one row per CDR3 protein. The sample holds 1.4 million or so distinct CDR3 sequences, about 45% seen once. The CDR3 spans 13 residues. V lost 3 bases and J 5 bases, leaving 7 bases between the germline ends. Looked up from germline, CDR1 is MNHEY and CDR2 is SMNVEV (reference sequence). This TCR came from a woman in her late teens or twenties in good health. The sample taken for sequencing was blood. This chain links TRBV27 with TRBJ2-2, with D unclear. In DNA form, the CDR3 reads TGTGCCAGCAGTTTGTCAGAGACCGGGGAGCTGTTTTTT. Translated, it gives CASSLSETGELFF.